These 20 T cell receptor beta chains share one sample of origin, sequenced in a study of blood T cell repertoires in COVID-19 (TCRdb year 2020). Receptors were amplified or captured by the immunoSEQ multiplex PCR assay. The clones in this table, taken by TCRdb from immuneACCESS, are in-frame only. Not every clone is retained; where verified, under half of the shortfall comes from an unresolved V gene, and the cause of the rest is unknown. The sample data list around 70,000 clones, and 90% of these were observed just once. 1.4% to 1.5% of the sample is in the top ten clones. Sequencing was carried out using peripheral blood. Source of these receptors: a man in his fifties or sixties with acute or convalescent COVID-19.

The rearrangement links TRBV3-1 (or the pseudogene TRBV3-2) to TRBJ1-2, with 10 bases that match TRBD1. Germline V gives CDR1 LGHDT, CDR2 YNNKEL (reference sequence). V was pared by 4 bases and J by 8 bases, with 13 bases of the junction left unmatched. CDR3 length: 16 amino acids. The CDR3 is CASSLGTGVPGEGYTF. In DNA form, the CDR3 reads TGTGCCAGCAGCCTCGGGACAGGGGTGCCGGGGGAGGGCTACACCTTC.

J is TRBJ1-1 and V is TRBV7-8; 9 bases line up with TRBD1. Germline V gene data show CDR1 as SGHVS and CDR2 as FQNEAQ. The CDR3 is 14 amino acids. The trim removed 2 bases at V and 3 bases at J, leaving 1 base unmatched. This CDR3 reads CASSLTGGYTEAFF. The CDR3 nucleotides are TGTGCCAGCAGCTTAACAGGGGGCTACACTGAAGCTTTCTTT.

The CDR3 region has the DNA TGTGCCAGCAGCTTGTGGCTAGCGGGGAGCACAGATACGCAGTATTTT. It yields the protein CASSLWLAGSTDTQYF. The chain employs TRBV5-4 and TRBJ2-3; TRBD2 agrees at 9 bases. Germline values: CDR1 SGHNT, CDR2 YYREEE (reference sequence). The V gene end was trimmed by 1 base and the J gene end by 0 bases; junction bases not matched to a gene: 3. This CDR3 has 16 residues.

V and J are TRBV19 and TRBJ1-1; 7 bases fit TRBD1. The CDR3 totals 14 residues. Germline loops: CDR1 LNHDA, CDR2 SQIVND (reference sequence). V trimming: 3 bases; J trimming: 1 base; junction bases outside the gene matches: 2. DNA of the CDR3: TGTGCCAGTAGTATGGGGGACAGGAACACTGAAGCTTTCTTT. Protein: CASSMGDRNTEAFF.

The CDR3 loop reads CASSQTSPGQGDSPLHF. The CDR3 DNA reads as TGTGCCAGCAGCCAGACCTCACCGGGACAGGGTGACTCACCCCTCCACTTT. The chain has TRBV7-2 and TRBJ1-6; the match to TRBD1 covers 9 bases. Germline values: CDR1 SGHTA, CDR2 FQGNSA. The CDR3 length is 17 residues. The junction had 15 bases not matched to a gene; V was cut back by 5 bases and J by 10 bases.

CDR3 amino acids: CATSRVTGSPLHF. CDR3 in DNA: TGTGCCACCAGCAGAGTGACAGGTTCACCCCTCCACTTT. V usage is TRBV15 and J usage is TRBJ1-6, with a possible D match to TRBD1 (6 bases). The germline gives CDR1 LNHNV, CDR2 YYDKDF (reference sequence). V was pared by 1 base and J by 9 bases, with 7 bases between. This CDR3 contains 13 residues. Combining the CDR3 with reference TRBV15 and TRBJ1-6 gives the whole variable domain DAMVIQNPRYQVTQFGKPVTLSCSQTLNHNVMYWYQQKSSQAPKLLFHYYDKDFNNEADTPDNFQSRRPNTSFCFLDIRSPGLGDTAMYLCATSRVTGSPLHFGNGTRLTVT.

V usage is TRBV14 and J usage is TRBJ2-7, with TRBD2 as a possible D gene (6 bases). The CDR3 has 15 residues. Germline V lookup: CDR1 SGHDN, CDR2 FVKESK. V was cut by 1 base and J by 0 bases, with 10 bases left in between. CDR3 sequence reads: CASSQVSGSSYEQYF. CDR3 nucleotide sequence: TGTGCCAGCAGCCAAGTCTCCGGGAGCTCCTACGAGCAGTACTTC.

The chain employs TRBV5-4 and TRBJ2-5; no clear D. The V end lost 4 bases, the J end lost 0 bases, and 10 bases lay between the germline ends. The germline V gene encodes CDR1 SGHNT and CDR2 YYREEE (reference sequence). The CDR3 is made up of 14 amino acids. This CDR3 is CASSATSDQETQYF. CDR3 in DNA: TGTGCCAGCAGCGCAACCAGCGACCAAGAGACCCAGTACTTC.

The V call is TRBV19, the J call TRBJ2-3; perhaps TRBD1 as D (5 bases). CDR1 is LNHDA, CDR2 SQIVND, per germline (reference sequence). Trimming shortened V by 8 bases and J by 0 bases, and 12 bases separated the two germline ends. The CDR3 is 14 residues long. CDR3 in DNA: TGTGCCAGTGTGGGGCTACATAGCACAGATACGCAGTATTTT. Translated: CASVGLHSTDTQYF.

CDR3 region: CASSPGQFQETQYF. In DNA form, the CDR3 reads TGTGCCAGCTCACCAGGACAGTTCCAAGAGACCCAGTACTTC. This chain connects TRBV18 to TRBJ2-5; D possibly corresponds to TRBD1 (6 bases). This CDR3 is 14 amino acids long. Germline CDR1 is KGHSH and CDR2 is LQKENI. V was trimmed by 2 bases and J by 1 base, leaving 8 bases between them.

The chain joins TRBV15 to TRBJ2-4, with 10 bases aligning to TRBD2. The V gene's germline CDR1 is LNHNV and CDR2 YYDKDF (reference sequence). This CDR3 comprises 17 residues. The V and J ends lost 1 base and 6 bases, in that order; junction bases with no gene match: 9. The CDR3 is CATSRVLSGRFGNIQYF. For the CDR3, the DNA is TGTGCCACCAGCAGAGTGCTTAGCGGGAGGTTTGGAAACATTCAGTACTTC.

The chain has TRBV6-1 and TRBJ1-6; no definite D call. The V gene's germline CDR1 is MNHNS and CDR2 SASEGT. V was pared by 1 base and J by 6 bases, with 10 bases between. The CDR3 runs 15 residues. The CDR3 sequence: CASSEVGRGNSPLHF. For the CDR3, the DNA is TGTGCCAGCAGTGAAGTTGGGCGTGGTAATTCACCCCTCCACTTT.

J is TRBJ2-3 and V is TRBV27, with D possibly being TRBD2 (5 bases). The CDR3 extends over 14 amino acids. Germline values: CDR1 MNHEY, CDR2 SMNVEV (reference sequence). With 8 bases removed from V and 2 bases from J, the gap between germline ends came to 14 bases. The CDR3 reads CASGWESYTDTQYF. CDR3 coding DNA: TGTGCCAGCGGGTGGGAGAGCTACACAGATACGCAGTATTTT.

The chain combines TRBV7-9 with TRBJ2-5; D ambiguous. The CDR3 is made up of 12 amino acids. V lost 5 bases, J lost 4 bases, and 8 bases lay in between. The germline V gene encodes CDR1 SEHNR and CDR2 FQNEAQ (reference sequence). DNA for the CDR3: TGTGCCAGCAGCCCACTTGGAGAGACCCAGTACTTC. Its translation is CASSPLGETQYF.

V is TRBV7-2 and J is TRBJ2-7; 15 nucleotides line up with TRBD2. Germline-derived CDR1 and CDR2 are SGHTA and FQGNSA. The CDR3 has 18 residues. J lost 2 bases, V lost 1 base, and 6 bases had no gene match. The CDR3 DNA reads as TGTGCCAGCAGCTTAGTTGGGGGACTAGCGGGGGGCCCCTACGAGCAGTACGTC. Protein: CASSLVGGLAGGPYEQYV.

This chain links TRBV27 with TRBJ1-5; 7 bases map to TRBD1. Looked up from germline, CDR1 is MNHEY and CDR2 is SMNVEV (reference sequence). This CDR3 has 15 amino acids. V shed 10 bases and J 6 bases; nucleotides not matched to a gene: 15. The CDR3 loop reads CATGGGGYDGQPQHF. In DNA form, the CDR3 reads TGTGCCACCGGAGGGGGCGGATATGACGGTCAGCCCCAGCATTTT.

The V call is TRBV28, the J call TRBJ2-5, with D perhaps matching TRBD1 (6 bases). The CDR3 is 14 residues long. Germline lookup yields CDR1 MDHEN and CDR2 SYDVKM. V lost 6 bases and J lost 7, with 18 bases in between. The CDR3 nucleotides are TGTGCCAGCAGACCCCGAGGGGGACCTCCGACCCAGTACTTC. This translates into CASRPRGGPPTQYF.

The chain uses TRBV5-1 and TRBJ2-2; D call uncertain. The V gene lost 2 bases and the J gene lost 1 base, with 9 bases spanning the gap. The CDR3 contains 15 residues. CDR1 SGHRS and CDR2 YFSETQ come from the germline V gene. The CDR3 DNA sequence: TGCGCCAGCAGCTTTCTATCTCAGAACACCGGGGAGCTGTTTTTT. Translated, it gives CASSFLSQNTGELFF.

This chain joins TRBV2 and TRBJ2-5; 9 nucleotides line up with TRBD1. The CDR3 sequence is 15 residues long. From germline, CDR1 is SNHLY and CDR2 FYNNEI. With 6 bases clipped from V and 5 bases from J, the junction kept 10 bases outside the gene matches. CDR3: CASSRPGQGRETQYF. Written as DNA, the CDR3 is TGTGCCAGCAGCCGTCCGGGACAGGGAAGGGAGACCCAGTACTTC.

The CDR3 sequence is CASRHTPGQITGELFF. In DNA form, the CDR3 reads TGCGCCAGCAGACACACTCCGGGACAGATCACCGGGGAGCTGTTTTTT. The V call is TRBV5-1, the J call TRBJ2-2; 7 bases fit TRBD1. Trimming cost V 5 bases and J 4 bases; bases outside gene matches: 11. The V gene's germline CDR1 is SGHRS and CDR2 YFSETQ. This CDR3 comprises 16 residues.